The 15 T cell receptor beta chains in this list originate from one sample, sequenced in a study of persistence of HIV-infected CD4 T cells. These TCRs are of unknown antigen specificity. The stimulus was an HIV-1 Gag 15-mer peptide pool, 0.85 to 1 ug/peptide/mL. Sorting of responding CD4+ T cells relied on upregulated CD40 ligand together with CD69. The libraries were made with immunoSEQ version 4 in survey mode. The data were produced by immunoSEQ multiplex PCR, yet TCRdb's version contains in-frame clones alone and is incomplete. Of about 30,000 clones in the sample, roughly 71% are singletons; the top ten hold roughly 1.4%. Here the sequenced sample was CD4+ T cells sorted from PBMCs after approximately 19-hour stimulation, taken from a patient who received antiretroviral therapy. The receptor set was obtained from an adult man with HIV who was CMV-seropositive.

This clone was observed a handful of times. This rearrangement joins TRBV6-1 to TRBJ1-6; 9 positions match TRBD1. There are 19 residues in the CDR3. CDR1 is MNHNS and CDR2 is SASEGT in the germline V gene. The junction had 13 bases not matched to a gene; V was cut back by 3 bases and J by 4 bases. CDR3 nucleotides: TGTGCCAGCAGTGATTTGGGATTACGACAGGGGGGATATAATTCACCCCTCCACTTT. It specifies CASSDLGLRQGGYNSPLHF.

The chain combines TRBV4-1 with TRBJ2-7, with D uncertain. Germline V gene sequence: CDR1 MGHRA, CDR2 YSYEKL. The CDR3 is made up of 14 amino acids. V lost 4 bases and J 3 bases, leaving 13 bases between the germline ends. DNA for the CDR3: TGCGCCAGCAGCCCTTACCGGTCCGGCTACGAGCAGTACTTC. This sequence encodes CASSPYRSGYEQYF.

The rearrangement uses TRBV28 and TRBJ1-4; D unresolved. Deletions cut 7 bases from V and 6 bases from J, with 21 bases between. Germline-derived CDR1 and CDR2 are MDHEN and SYDVKM. CDR3 size: 16 residues. CDR3 bases: TGTGCCAGCACCCCGGGGTCGGCATTAGGAGATGAAAAACTGTTTTTT. It translates to CASTPGSALGDEKLFF. Using reference TRBV28 and TRBJ1-4 for the parts outside the CDR3, the full variable domain is DVKVTQSSRYLVKRTGEKVFLECVQDMDHENMFWYRQDPGLGLRLIYFSYDVKMKEKGDIPEGYSVSREKKERFSLILESASTNQTSMYLCASTPGSALGDEKLFFGSGTQLSVL.

This chain links TRBV11-3 with TRBJ2-7, with no clear D. Germline V gene data show CDR1 as SGHNT and CDR2 as YENEEA. The germline V and J ends were trimmed by 0 bases and 3 bases, with 3 bases remaining between them. This CDR3 region has 12 residues. The CDR3 DNA reads TGTGCCAGCAGCTTAGACGGCTACGAGCAGTACTTC. This encodes CASSLDGYEQYF.

This clone was observed a few times. This chain connects TRBV19 to TRBJ1-5; 12 nucleotides align to TRBD1. CDR1 LNHDA and CDR2 SQIVND come from the germline V gene (reference sequence). This CDR3 contains 17 residues. V shed 4 bases and J 6 bases; nucleotides not matched to a gene: 10. In DNA form, the CDR3 reads TGTGCCAGTAGTAGTACCGGGACAGGGGGCCAGATTCAGCCCCAGCATTTT. Amino acid sequence: CASSSTGTGGQIQPQHF.

This chain connects TRBV19 to TRBJ1-3; D is undetermined. Looked up from germline, CDR1 is LNHDA and CDR2 is SQIVND (reference sequence). The CDR3 has 12 residues. V was trimmed by 5 bases and J by 0 bases, leaving 2 bases between them. In DNA form, the CDR3 reads TGTGCCAGTAGTCTCTCTGGAAACACCATATATTTT. The encoded protein is CASSLSGNTIYF.

In this sample, this clone turned up once. This chain connects TRBV5-1 to TRBJ1-1; D is unresolved. Germline lookup yields CDR1 SGHRS and CDR2 YFSETQ. This CDR3 has 14 amino acids. Trimming cost V 0 bases and J 5 bases, with 11 bases left between them. The CDR3 reads CASSLAVSGTEAFF. The CDR3 nucleotides are TGCGCCAGCAGCTTGGCCGTTTCGGGAACTGAAGCTTTCTTT.

V and J are TRBV19 and TRBJ2-6, with a weak D call TRBD1 (5 bases). Germline-derived CDR1 and CDR2 are LNHDA and SQIVND (reference sequence). The CDR3 loop spans 16 amino acids. Trimming removed 1 base from V and 2 bases from J, with 9 bases in between. CDR3 in DNA: TGTGCCAGTAGTATAGGCCCAGGGACTGGGGCCAACGTCCTGACTTTC. Translating gives CASSIGPGTGANVLTF.

This chain uses TRBV5-4 with TRBJ1-2, with a tentative D call TRBD1 (6 bases). This CDR3 has 16 residues. The germline gives CDR1 SGHNT, CDR2 YYREEE (reference sequence). V was cut by 0 bases and J by 4 bases, with 16 bases left in between. The CDR3 DNA is TGTGCCAGCAGCTTGGATGTAGGGGGTTGGCTCTATGGCTACACCTTC. Translating gives CASSLDVGGWLYGYTF.

The genes are TRBV24-1 and TRBJ2-1; D is perhaps TRBD2 (6 bases). The CDR3 spans 16 residues. With 2 bases removed from V and 0 bases from J, the gap between germline ends came to 10 bases. Germline V gene lookup returns CDR1 KGHDR and CDR2 SFDVKD. CDR3 amino acids: CATSDWEVGSYNEQFF. In nucleotides, the CDR3 is TGTGCCACCAGTGATTGGGAGGTCGGCTCCTACAATGAGCAGTTCTTC.

The chain links TRBV15 to TRBJ2-2; possible D gene TRBD2, 5 bases. V was cut by 1 base and J by 6 bases, with 12 bases left in between. There are 15 residues in the CDR3. CDR1 and CDR2 (germline): LNHNV, YYDKDF (reference sequence). The CDR3 nucleotides read TGTGCCACCAGCAGAGGCACGGAGGCCTCCGGGGAGCTGTTTTTT. As protein: CATSRGTEASGELFF. The full variable domain, in which reference TRBV15 and TRBJ2-2 provide the parts outside the CDR3, is DAMVIQNPRYQVTQFGKPVTLSCSQTLNHNVMYWYQQKSSQAPKLLFHYYDKDFNNEADTPDNFQSRRPNTSFCFLDIRSPGLGDTAMYLCATSRGTEASGELFFGEGSRLTVL.

The chain has TRBV3-1 (or the pseudogene TRBV3-2) and TRBJ1-1, with D possibly matching TRBD1 (6 bases). The CDR3 spans 15 residues. V shed 0 bases and J shed 4 bases, with 12 bases lying between them. The V gene's germline CDR1 is LGHDT and CDR2 YNNKEL (reference sequence). CDR3 loop: CASSQDRGIGTEAFF. The CDR3 DNA reads TGTGCCAGCAGCCAAGATAGGGGGATCGGCACTGAAGCTTTCTTT.

The CDR3 is CASSARGGNGGNEQFF. Written as DNA, the CDR3 is TGTGCCAGCAGTGCTCGAGGGGGCAACGGGGGCAATGAGCAGTTCTTC. The J gene is TRBJ2-1, the V gene TRBV6-1, with D perhaps matching TRBD1 (7 bases). The germline gives CDR1 MNHNS, CDR2 SASEGT. Trimming took off 4 bases at V and 6 bases at J, with 19 bases between the two ends. This CDR3 is built from 16 residues.

The count of this clone is one. CDR3 in DNA: TGTGCCAGCAGTTTAGGAGGGGCCAACGTCCTGACTTTC. Translation: CASSLGGANVLTF. The chain couples TRBV12-3 or TRBV12-4 to TRBJ2-6; D is ambiguous. The V gene lost 1 base and the J gene lost 4 bases, with 2 bases spanning the gap. This CDR3 is built from 13 residues.

V is TRBV5-1 and J is TRBJ1-1, with D possibly TRBD1 on 5 matching bases. In germline, CDR1 is SGHRS, CDR2 YFSETQ. This CDR3 comprises 15 residues. V dropped 4 bases and J dropped 0 bases, with 13 bases sitting between them. CDR3 in amino acids: CASSDRQKMNTEAFF. As DNA, the CDR3 is TGCGCCAGCAGCGATCGACAGAAGATGAACACTGAAGCTTTCTTT.